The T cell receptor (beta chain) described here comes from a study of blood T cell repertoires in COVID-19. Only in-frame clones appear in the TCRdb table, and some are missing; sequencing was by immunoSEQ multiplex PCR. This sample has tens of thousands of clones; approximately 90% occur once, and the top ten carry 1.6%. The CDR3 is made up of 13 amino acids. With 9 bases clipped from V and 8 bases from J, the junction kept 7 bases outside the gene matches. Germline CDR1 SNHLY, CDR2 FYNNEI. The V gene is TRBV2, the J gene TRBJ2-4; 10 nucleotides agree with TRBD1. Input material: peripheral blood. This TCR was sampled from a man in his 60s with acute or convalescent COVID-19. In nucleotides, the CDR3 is TGTGCCAGTGGTCGGGACAGGGGCGACATTCAGTACTTC. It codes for CASGRDRGDIQYF.